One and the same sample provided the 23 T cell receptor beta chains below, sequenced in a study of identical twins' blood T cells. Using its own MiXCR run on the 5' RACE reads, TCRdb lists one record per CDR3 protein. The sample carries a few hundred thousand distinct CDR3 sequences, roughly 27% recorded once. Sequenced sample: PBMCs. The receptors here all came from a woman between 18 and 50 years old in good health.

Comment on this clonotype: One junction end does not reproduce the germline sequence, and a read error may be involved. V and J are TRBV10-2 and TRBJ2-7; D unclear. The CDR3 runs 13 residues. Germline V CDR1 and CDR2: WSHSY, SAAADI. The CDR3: CASSPGPSCEQYF. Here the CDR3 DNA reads TGCGCCAGCAGCCCAGGACCGTCCTGCGAGCAGTACTTC.

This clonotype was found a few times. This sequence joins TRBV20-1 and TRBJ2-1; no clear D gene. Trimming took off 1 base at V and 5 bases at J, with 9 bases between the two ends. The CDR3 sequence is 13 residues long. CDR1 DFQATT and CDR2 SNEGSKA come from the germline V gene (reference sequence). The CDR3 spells CSARGNHHNEQFF. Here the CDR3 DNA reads TGCAGTGCTAGAGGGAATCATCACAATGAGCAGTTCTTC.

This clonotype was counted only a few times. In DNA, the CDR3 is TGTGCCATCAGTGACCCAAGCCATTATTCAGACGAGCAGTACTTC. This translates into CAISDPSHYSDEQYF. J is TRBJ2-7 and V is TRBV10-3, with unresolved D. This CDR3 comprises 15 residues. V lost 3 bases and J lost 5, with 17 bases in between. CDR1 and CDR2 from the germline V gene are ENHRY and SYGVKD.

The CDR3: CASSLLSGVNQPQHF. CDR3 nucleotides: TGTGCCAGCAGCCTCCTCTCAGGGGTGAATCAGCCCCAGCATTTT. The chain carries TRBV7-2 and TRBJ1-5, with D tentatively TRBD1 (6 bases). Germline V lookup: CDR1 SGHTA, CDR2 FQGNSA. The V end lost 5 bases, the J end lost 4 bases, and 15 bases lay between the germline ends. The CDR3 totals 15 residues.

The CDR3 sequence: CASSQVLLPSSGNTIYF. As DNA, the CDR3 is TGTGCCAGCAGCCAAGTGCTACTGCCGAGCTCTGGAAACACCATATATTTT. The gene calls are TRBV3-1 and TRBJ1-3; D is ambiguous. This CDR3 has 17 amino acids. The V end was cut by 1 base, the J end by 0 bases, with 13 bases between. The germline V gene has CDR1 LGHDT and CDR2 YNNKEL (reference sequence).

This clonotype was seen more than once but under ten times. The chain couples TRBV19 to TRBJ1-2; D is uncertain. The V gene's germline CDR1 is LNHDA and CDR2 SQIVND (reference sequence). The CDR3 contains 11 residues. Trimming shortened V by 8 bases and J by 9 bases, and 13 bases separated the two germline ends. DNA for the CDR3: TGTGCCAGTTCGACGGCTTTGCGCTACACCTTC. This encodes CASSTALRYTF.

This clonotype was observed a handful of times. The CDR3 nucleotides are TGCAGTGCTAGAGATGGAACAGCCTATGGCTACACCTTC. The encoded protein is CSARDGTAYGYTF. J is TRBJ1-2 and V is TRBV20-1; D gene unclear. Deletions cut 0 bases from V and 4 bases from J, with 9 bases between. CDR3 length equals 13 residues. CDR1 is DFQATT and CDR2 is SNEGSKA in the germline V gene (reference sequence).

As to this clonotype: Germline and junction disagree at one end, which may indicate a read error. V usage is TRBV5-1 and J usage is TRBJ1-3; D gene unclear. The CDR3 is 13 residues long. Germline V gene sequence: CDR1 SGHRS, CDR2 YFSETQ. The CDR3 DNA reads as TGCACCAGCAGCAAGGGCTCTGGAAACACCATATATTTT. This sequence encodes CTSSKGSGNTIYF.

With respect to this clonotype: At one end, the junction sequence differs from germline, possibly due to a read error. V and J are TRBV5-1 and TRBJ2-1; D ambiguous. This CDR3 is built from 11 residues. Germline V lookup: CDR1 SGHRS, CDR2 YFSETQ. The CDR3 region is CTSSFQAFQFF. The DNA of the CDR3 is TGCACCAGCAGCTTTCAGGCCTTTCAGTTCTTC.

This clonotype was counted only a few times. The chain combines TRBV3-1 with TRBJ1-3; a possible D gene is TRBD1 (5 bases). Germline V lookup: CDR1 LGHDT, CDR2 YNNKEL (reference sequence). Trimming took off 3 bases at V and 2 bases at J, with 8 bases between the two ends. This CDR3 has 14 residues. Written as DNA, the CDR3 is TGTGCCAGCAGCCAGAGAGGGGCTGGAAACACCATATATTTT. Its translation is CASSQRGAGNTIYF.

The DNA of the CDR3 is TGTGCCAGCAGCTTTGGCGGACCCTACAATGAGCAGTTCTTC. Translated: CASSFGGPYNEQFF. The chain has TRBV7-9 and TRBJ2-1; D is ambiguous. V was trimmed by 3 bases and J by 2 bases, leaving 8 bases between them. Germline V gene lookup returns CDR1 SEHNR and CDR2 FQNEAQ (reference sequence). There are 14 residues in the CDR3.

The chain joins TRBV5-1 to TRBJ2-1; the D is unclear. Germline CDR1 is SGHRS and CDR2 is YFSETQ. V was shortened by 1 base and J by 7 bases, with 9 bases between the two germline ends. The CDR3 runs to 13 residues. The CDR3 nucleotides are TGCGCCAGCAGCTTGAGAGTGGGGAATGAGCAGTTCTTC. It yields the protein CASSLRVGNEQFF.

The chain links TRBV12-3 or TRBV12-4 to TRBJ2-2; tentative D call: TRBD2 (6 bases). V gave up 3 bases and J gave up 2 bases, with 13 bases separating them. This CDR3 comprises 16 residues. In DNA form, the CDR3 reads TGTGCCAGCAGTTTGGAGGAGGGAACAAACACCGGGGAGCTGTTTTTT. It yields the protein CASSLEEGTNTGELFF.

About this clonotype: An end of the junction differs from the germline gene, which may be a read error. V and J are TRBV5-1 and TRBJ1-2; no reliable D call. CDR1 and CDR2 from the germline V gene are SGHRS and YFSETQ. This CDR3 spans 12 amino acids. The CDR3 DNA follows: TGCGCCAGCAGCTTTGAGAACTATGACTACACCTTC. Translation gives CASSFENYDYTF.

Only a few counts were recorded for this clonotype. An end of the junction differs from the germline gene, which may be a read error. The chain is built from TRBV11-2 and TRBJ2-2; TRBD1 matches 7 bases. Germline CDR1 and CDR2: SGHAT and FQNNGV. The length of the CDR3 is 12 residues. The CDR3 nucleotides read TGTGCCAGCAGCATAGACAGGGTAGAGCTGTTTTTT. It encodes CASSIDRVELFF.

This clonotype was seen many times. The CDR3 nucleotides are TGCAGCGCAATACTACCGGGACAGGGGATGTTGAACACTGAAGCTTTCTTT. It translates to CSAILPGQGMLNTEAFF. The chain uses TRBV29-1 and TRBJ1-1, with 10 positions matching TRBD1. The CDR3 sequence is 17 residues long. Germline V gene data show CDR1 as SQVTM and CDR2 as ANQGSEA. Trimming removed 7 bases from V and 0 bases from J; junction bases left unmatched: 14.

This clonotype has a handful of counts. The CDR3 loop is CASSSDAREQFF. CDR3 nucleotides: TGTGCCAGCAGTTCCGACGCGAGGGAGCAGTTCTTC. The chain is built from TRBV2 and TRBJ2-1; D gene uncertain. Per the germline V gene, CDR1 is SNHLY and CDR2 is FYNNEI. The CDR3 runs 12 residues. With 5 bases removed from V and 10 bases from J, the gap between germline ends came to 12 bases.

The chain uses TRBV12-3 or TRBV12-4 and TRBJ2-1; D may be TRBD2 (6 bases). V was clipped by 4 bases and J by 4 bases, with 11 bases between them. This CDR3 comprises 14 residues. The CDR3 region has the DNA TGTGCCAGCAGTTGGCGGGGCTTGTACAATGAGCAGTTCTTC. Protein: CASSWRGLYNEQFF.

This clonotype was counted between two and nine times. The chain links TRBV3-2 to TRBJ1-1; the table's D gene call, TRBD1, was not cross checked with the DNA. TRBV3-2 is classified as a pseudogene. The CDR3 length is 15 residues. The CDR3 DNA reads TGTGCCAGCACCAACAGGGGACGGGGAGTCACTGAAGCTTTCTTT. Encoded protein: CASTNRGRGVTEAFF.

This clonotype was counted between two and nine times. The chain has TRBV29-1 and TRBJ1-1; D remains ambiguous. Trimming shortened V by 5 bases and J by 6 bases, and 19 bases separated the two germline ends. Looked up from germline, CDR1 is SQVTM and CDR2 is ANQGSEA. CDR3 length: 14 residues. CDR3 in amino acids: CSVCEGAVWSEAFF. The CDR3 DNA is TGCAGCGTTTGCGAAGGAGCGGTGTGGTCTGAAGCTTTCTTT.

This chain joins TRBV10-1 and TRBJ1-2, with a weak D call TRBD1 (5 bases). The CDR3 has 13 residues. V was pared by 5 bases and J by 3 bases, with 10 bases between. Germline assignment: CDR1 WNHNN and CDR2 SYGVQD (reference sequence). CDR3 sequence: CASSPGPDYGYTF. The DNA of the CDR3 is TGCGCCAGCAGTCCGGGACCGGACTATGGCTACACCTTC.

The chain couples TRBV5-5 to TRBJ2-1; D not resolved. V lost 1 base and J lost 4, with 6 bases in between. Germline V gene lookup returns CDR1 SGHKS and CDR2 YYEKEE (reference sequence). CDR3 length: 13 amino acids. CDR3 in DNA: TGTGCCAGCAGCTTGAGGCTTTACAATGAGCAGTTCTTC. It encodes CASSLRLYNEQFF. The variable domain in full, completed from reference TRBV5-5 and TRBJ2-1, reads DAGVTQSPTHLIKTRGQQVTLRCSPISGHKSVSWYQQVLGQGPQFIFQYYEKEERGRGNFPDRFSARQFPNYSSELNVNALLLGDSALYLCASSLRLYNEQFFGPGTRLTVL.

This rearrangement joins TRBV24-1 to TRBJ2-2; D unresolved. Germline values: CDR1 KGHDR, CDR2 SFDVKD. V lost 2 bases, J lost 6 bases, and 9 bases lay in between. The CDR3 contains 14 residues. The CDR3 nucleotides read TGTGCCACCAGTGATTCGATTTACCCCGGGGAGCTGTTTTTT. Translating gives CATSDSIYPGELFF.